This T cell receptor beta chain was profiled in a study of blood T cell repertoires in COVID-19. Across the study: Samples came from the United States, Italy and Spain, spanning acute and convalescent COVID-19. Sample material is recorded as cDNA or gDNA derived from T cells, B-cell-depleted T cells, or PBMCs.

The CDR3 sequence is 15 residues long. J gave up 1 base and V 5 bases, and 8 bases lay outside the gene matches. CDR1 and CDR2 (germline): SNHLY, FYNNEI. Followed over time, Seattle patients had been enrolled while infection was active. Under the authors' procedure: For nucleated cells, counts were estimated from reference gene primer amplification. The data were produced by immunoSEQ multiplex PCR, yet TCRdb's version contains in-frame clones alone and is incomplete. From that table come the V and J calls and clone size; the DNA was used to work out D and trimming. The data hold 250,000 to 300,000 clones, with around 85% observed a single time.

The rearrangement joins TRBV2 to TRBJ2-7; 7 nucleotides line up with TRBD2. The sample taken for sequencing was peripheral blood. The receptor was derived from a woman aged 25 to 39 with COVID-19, enrolled during active disease. The CDR3 DNA is TGTGCCAGCAGTATCCGCGGGGGAGCATCCTACGAGCAGTACTTC. This gives the protein CASSIRGGASYEQYF.